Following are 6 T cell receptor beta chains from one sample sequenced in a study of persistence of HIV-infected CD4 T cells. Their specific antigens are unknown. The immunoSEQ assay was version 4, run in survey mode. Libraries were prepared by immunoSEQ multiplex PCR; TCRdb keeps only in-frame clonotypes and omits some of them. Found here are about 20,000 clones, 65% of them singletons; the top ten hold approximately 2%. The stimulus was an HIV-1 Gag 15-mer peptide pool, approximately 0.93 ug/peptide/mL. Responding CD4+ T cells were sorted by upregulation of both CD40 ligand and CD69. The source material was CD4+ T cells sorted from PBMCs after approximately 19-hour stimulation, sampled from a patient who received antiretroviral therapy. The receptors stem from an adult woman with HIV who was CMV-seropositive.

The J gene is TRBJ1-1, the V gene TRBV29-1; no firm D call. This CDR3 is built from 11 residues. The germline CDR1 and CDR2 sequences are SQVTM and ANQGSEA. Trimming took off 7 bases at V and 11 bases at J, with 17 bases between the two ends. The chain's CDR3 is CSAREGATAFF. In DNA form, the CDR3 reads TGCAGCGCCCGTGAAGGAGCTACGGCTTTCTTT.

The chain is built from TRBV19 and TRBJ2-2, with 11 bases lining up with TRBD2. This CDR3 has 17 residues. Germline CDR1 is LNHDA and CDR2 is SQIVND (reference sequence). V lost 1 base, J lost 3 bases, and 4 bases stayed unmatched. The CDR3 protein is CASSIVSGGDHTGELFF. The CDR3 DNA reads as TGTGCCAGTAGTATAGTTAGCGGGGGGGATCACACCGGGGAGCTGTTTTTT. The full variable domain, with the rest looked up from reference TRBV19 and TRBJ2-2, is DGGITQSPKYLFRKEGQNVTLSCEQNLNHDAMYWYRQDPGQGLRLIYYSQIVNDFQKGDIAEGYSVSREKKESFPLTVTSAQKNPTAFYLCASSIVSGGDHTGELFFGEGSRLTVL.

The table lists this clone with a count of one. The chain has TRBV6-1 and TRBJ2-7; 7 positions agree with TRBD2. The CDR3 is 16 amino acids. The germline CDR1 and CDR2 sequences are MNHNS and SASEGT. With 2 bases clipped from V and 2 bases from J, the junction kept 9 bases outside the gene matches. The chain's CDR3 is CASSEIVGLVPYEQYV. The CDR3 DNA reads TGTGCCAGCAGTGAAATTGTCGGACTAGTACCCTACGAGCAGTACGTC.

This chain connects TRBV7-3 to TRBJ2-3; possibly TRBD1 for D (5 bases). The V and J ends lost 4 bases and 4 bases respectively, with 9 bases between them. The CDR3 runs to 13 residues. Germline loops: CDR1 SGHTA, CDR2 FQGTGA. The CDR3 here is CASSSDRSDTQYF. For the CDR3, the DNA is TGTGCCAGCAGCTCTGACAGATCAGATACGCAGTATTTT.

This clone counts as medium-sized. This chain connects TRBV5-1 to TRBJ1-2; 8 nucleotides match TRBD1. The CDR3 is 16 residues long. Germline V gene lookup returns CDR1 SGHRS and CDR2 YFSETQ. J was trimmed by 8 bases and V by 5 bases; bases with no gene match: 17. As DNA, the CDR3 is TGCGCCAGCAGTTCCCAACCCCAGGGGGCCTCAGAGGGCTACACCTTC. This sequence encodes CASSSQPQGASEGYTF.

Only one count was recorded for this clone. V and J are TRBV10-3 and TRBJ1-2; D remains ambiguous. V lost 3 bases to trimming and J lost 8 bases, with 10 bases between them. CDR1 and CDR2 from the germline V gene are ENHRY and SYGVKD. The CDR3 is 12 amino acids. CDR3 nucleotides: TGTGCCATCAGTGAAGGCGGTTGGGGCTACACCTTC. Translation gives CAISEGGWGYTF.